Listed below are T cell receptor beta chains from one sample, sequenced in a study of blood T cell repertoires in COVID-19. Profiled with immunoSEQ multiplex PCR; TCRdb holds only in-frame clones, not every one. In the table there are around 85,000 clones, 85% to 90% of which are singletons. Sequencing used peripheral blood. The receptor set was obtained from a woman older than 75 with active or convalescent COVID-19. Each CDR3 is given with its conserved first and last residue. D genes are given only for firm matches. The size entry is marked missing in some rows and otherwise reads once, few, many or a size class.

>TRBJ1-2|-|TRBD1|TRBV4-3
TGCGCCAGCAGCCAAGATTCGGCAGGGGGAGGCTACACCTTC
CASSQDSAGGGYTF
>TRBJ2-7|once|TRBD2|TRBV19
TGTGCCAGTAGCGCCTTTGAACTAGCGGGAGGGTCTCGCGACGAGCAGTACTTC
CASSAFELAGGSRDEQYF
>TRBJ2-1|-|-|TRBV12-3/TRBV12-4
TGTGCCAGCAGTTTATCTTTTCTAGTCGAGCAGTTCTTC
CASSLSFLVEQFF
>TRBJ1-2|-|-|TRBV3-1/TRBV3-2
TGTGCCAGCAGCCAATACCGCACGGATGGCTACACCTTC
CASSQYRTDGYTF
>TRBJ1-1|-|TRBD1|TRBV19
TGTGCCAGTAGTATGGACAGGGTTGGAAGCACTGAAGCTTTCTTT
CASSMDRVGSTEAFF
>TRBJ2-1|-|-|TRBV5-1
TGCGCCAGCAGCTTACAGGGGGGGACCTACAATGAGCAGTTCTTC
CASSLQGGTYNEQFF
>TRBJ2-1|-|TRBD2|TRBV19
TGTGCCAGTAGGCCGACGGGAGGGAGTGAGCAGTTCTTC
CASRPTGGSEQFF
>TRBJ2-1|-|TRBD2|TRBV7-2
TGTGCCAGCAGCCTTAGCGGGAGCTACAATGAGCAGTTCTTC
CASSLSGSYNEQFF
>TRBJ1-2|-|TRBD1|TRBV28
TGTGCCAGCTGGGACAGGGCGGGATTAGGCTACACCTTC
CASWDRAGLGYTF
>TRBJ1-1|few|TRBD1|TRBV7-9
TGTGCCAGCAGCTTAACCGGGACAGGGAATATGAACACTGAAGCTTTCTTT
CASSLTGTGNMNTEAFF
>TRBJ1-2|-|TRBD1|TRBV7-2
TGTGCCAGCAGCCCGGACAGGGGCGGCTATGGCTACACCTTC
CASSPDRGGYGYTF